Reported below is one T cell receptor (beta chain). Trimming cost V 1 base and J 2 bases, with 8 bases left between them. The CDR3 loop spans 14 amino acids. CDR1 and CDR2 from the germline V gene are SGHVS and FQNEAQ. The data stem from a study of T cell changes during pregnancy in multiple sclerosis. Sequenced by immunoSEQ multiplex PCR; TCRdb stores in-frame clones only, minus some. The sample holds around 47,000 clones, approximately 96% seen once. This clonotype was sampled from a female donor with multiple sclerosis, enrolled in a pregnancy study. This sequence joins TRBV7-8 and TRBJ1-1; D is perhaps TRBD1 (5 bases). The material sequenced was peripheral blood, taken in the second trimester of pregnancy. CDR3 in amino acids: CASSLGGVNTEAFF. In nucleotides, the CDR3 is TGTGCCAGCAGCTTAGGGGGCGTTAACACTGAAGCTTTCTTT.